These 20 T cell receptor beta chains share one sample of origin, sequenced in a study of blood T cell repertoires in COVID-19. The method was immunoSEQ multiplex PCR; TCRdb's version includes in-frame clones alone and lacks a portion of them. Counted here are about 260,000 clones, less than 90% occurring once; the ten biggest clones make up about 4%. Sequencing used peripheral blood. Receptors were obtained from a man aged 55 to 70 who had recovered from COVID-19.

The V gene is TRBV5-1, the J gene TRBJ2-3; possible D gene TRBD2, 7 bases. The CDR3 has 14 amino acids. Germline V lookup: CDR1 SGHRS, CDR2 YFSETQ. V lost 4 bases, J lost 5 bases, and 14 bases lay in between. The CDR3 coding sequence is TGCGCCAGCAGCCGCCGGGGGGCGGGAGATACGCAGTATTTT. Its protein is CASSRRGAGDTQYF. Full variable domain (outside the CDR3, taken from reference TRBV5-1 and TRBJ2-3): KAGVTQTPRYLIKTRGQQVTLSCSPISGHRSVSWYQQTPGQGLQFLFEYFSETQRNKGNFPGRFSGRQFSNSRSEMNVSTLELGDSALYLCASSRRGAGDTQYFGPGTRLTVL.

This chain links TRBV7-9 with TRBJ1-6; D is perhaps TRBD1 (6 bases). V was pared by 5 bases and J by 13 bases, with 12 bases between. CDR1 is SEHNR, CDR2 FQNEAQ, per germline (reference sequence). The CDR3 runs to 12 residues. In DNA form, the CDR3 reads TGTGCCAGCAGCCGATCAGGGGATCCCCTCCACTTT. Translation: CASSRSGDPLHF.

The genes are TRBV6-5 and TRBJ1-6, with 8 bases that match TRBD1. Germline CDR1 reads MNHEY; CDR2 reads SVGAGI. The V and J ends lost 6 bases and 7 bases, in that order; junction bases with no gene match: 2. CDR3 length: 13 amino acids. Here the CDR3 DNA reads TGTGCCAGCAGGCGACAGGGGAATTCACCCCTCCACTTT. Translating gives CASRRQGNSPLHF.

This rearrangement joins TRBV14 to TRBJ2-1; tentatively, D is TRBD2 (5 bases). Germline values: CDR1 SGHDN, CDR2 FVKESK. With 1 base removed from V and 7 bases from J, the gap between germline ends came to 11 bases. The CDR3 runs 14 residues. The CDR3 DNA reads TGTGCCAGCAGCCAAGTCGGGAACCTAAATGAGCAGTTCTTC. Protein: CASSQVGNLNEQFF.

The sample holds one count of this clone. The gene calls are TRBV12-3 or TRBV12-4 and TRBJ2-5; D unresolved. Between the trimmed V and J ends, which lost 7 bases and 4 bases, there was a span of 13 bases. The CDR3 extends over 13 amino acids. Here the CDR3 reads CASTKTSRETQYF. The DNA of the CDR3 is TGTGCCAGCACCAAGACATCCCGAGAGACCCAGTACTTC.

V is TRBV7-6 and J is TRBJ2-3; 8 bases are a match to TRBD1. J gave up 4 bases and V 3 bases, and 6 bases lay outside the gene matches. Germline CDR1 is SGHVS and CDR2 is FNYEAQ. The CDR3 totals 15 residues. CDR3 nucleotides: TGTGCCAGCAGCTTGGAGGACAGGGTGTCAGATACGCAGTATTTT. Residues: CASSLEDRVSDTQYF.

The chain joins TRBV7-2 to TRBJ1-2, with 7 positions matching TRBD1. The CDR3 totals 12 residues. Looked up from germline, CDR1 is SGHTA and CDR2 is FQGNSA. Trimming at V came to 8 bases and at J to 4 bases, leaving 4 bases not matched to a gene. CDR3 sequence: CASDRAVYGYTF. CDR3 bases: TGTGCCAGCGACAGGGCGGTCTATGGCTACACCTTC.

The genes are TRBV18 and TRBJ1-6; no reliable D call. This CDR3 is 15 amino acids long. Looked up from germline, CDR1 is KGHSH and CDR2 is LQKENI. With 3 bases removed from V and 7 bases from J, the gap between germline ends came to 13 bases. Here the CDR3 reads CASSPDPMGNSPLHF. Written as DNA, the CDR3 is TGTGCCAGCTCACCCGACCCGATGGGCAATTCACCCCTCCACTTT.

V is TRBV14 and J is TRBJ2-3; D call uncertain. The CDR3 loop spans 15 amino acids. From germline, CDR1 is SGHDN and CDR2 FVKESK. V lost 0 bases to trimming and J lost 0 bases, with 7 bases between them. The CDR3 nucleotides read TGTGCCAGCAGCCAAGATGTATCCAGCACAGATACGCAGTATTTT. It specifies CASSQDVSSTDTQYF.

The chain joins TRBV25-1 to TRBJ1-1; D perhaps matches TRBD1 (5 bases). Germline CDR1 and CDR2: MGHDK and SYGVNS. The CDR3 is 12 residues long. V gave up 4 bases and J gave up 9 bases, with 12 bases separating them. CDR3: CASSAQGGKAFF. CDR3 nucleotide sequence: TGTGCCAGCAGTGCCCAGGGTGGGAAAGCTTTCTTT.

This chain links TRBV6-1 with TRBJ2-7; 11 positions match TRBD1. This CDR3 region has 15 residues. V dropped 3 bases and J dropped 0; count of bases not matched to a gene: 1. Germline CDR1 MNHNS, CDR2 SASEGT. The CDR3 DNA reads TGTGCCAGCAGTGATGGGACAGGGGGCTCCTACGAGCAGTACTTC. Translated, it gives CASSDGTGGSYEQYF.

The chain carries TRBV3-1 (or the pseudogene TRBV3-2) and TRBJ2-1; no clear D. Germline V gene sequence: CDR1 LGHDT, CDR2 YNNKEL (reference sequence). V was shortened by 3 bases and J by 8 bases, with 11 bases between the two germline ends. The CDR3 consists of 13 residues. CDR3 in amino acids: CASSQFSRYEQFF. CDR3 DNA: TGTGCCAGCAGCCAGTTCTCACGGTATGAGCAGTTCTTC.

The chain joins TRBV3-1 (or the pseudogene TRBV3-2) to TRBJ2-7, with 11 bases fitting TRBD1. CDR3 length: 16 amino acids. Germline CDR1 reads LGHDT; CDR2 reads YNNKEL (reference sequence). V dropped 1 base and J dropped 3; count of bases not matched to a gene: 5. CDR3 DNA: TGTGCCAGCAGCCAAGTCCCGGGACAGGGGGTCTACGAGCAGTACTTC. It is translated as CASSQVPGQGVYEQYF.

V gene TRBV7-2 combines with J gene TRBJ2-7, with TRBD1 matching 7 bases. The CDR3 is made up of 16 amino acids. Germline V gene data show CDR1 as SGHTA and CDR2 as FQGNSA. J was trimmed by 6 bases and V by 5 bases; bases with no gene match: 16. The CDR3 DNA reads TGTGCCAGCAGCCCCCACTCAGGGGCTGACAGGGCCGAGCAGTACTTC. Its translation is CASSPHSGADRAEQYF.

The CDR3 nucleotides read TGTGCCAGCTCCGGTTCCAACTCTGGAAACACCATATATTTT. This codes for CASSGSNSGNTIYF. V is TRBV5-4 and J is TRBJ1-3; no reliable D call. The CDR3 length is 14 residues. Germline CDR1 is SGHNT and CDR2 is YYREEE (reference sequence). V gave up 7 bases and J gave up 0 bases, with 11 bases separating them.

J is TRBJ2-3 and V is TRBV18; 7 bases match TRBD2. The CDR3 runs to 16 residues. CDR1 and CDR2 from the germline V gene are KGHSH and LQKENI. V was clipped by 3 bases and J by 3 bases; unmatched bases: 9. CDR3 loop: CASSPGLGTGTDTQYF. DNA for the CDR3: TGTGCCAGCTCACCCGGACTAGGAACGGGGACAGATACGCAGTATTTT.

This chain uses TRBV7-7 with TRBJ2-5, with TRBD2 as a possible D gene (5 bases). V lost 5 bases, J lost 5 bases, and 15 bases lay in between. Per the germline V gene, CDR1 is SSHAT and CDR2 is FNYEAQ (reference sequence). This CDR3 has 14 residues. Here the CDR3 reads CASSTTGIGETQYF. The CDR3 bases are TGTGCCAGCAGCACAACCGGGATTGGGGAGACCCAGTACTTC.

The chain combines TRBV11-2 with TRBJ2-7; 7 nucleotides match TRBD1. The CDR3 covers 17 residues. The germline CDR1 and CDR2 sequences are SGHAT and FQNNGV. V shed 5 bases and J 2 bases; nucleotides not matched to a gene: 15. CDR3 in amino acids: CASSTLQGFLTTYEQYF. The CDR3, as DNA: TGTGCCAGCAGCACGCTACAGGGGTTCCTCACGACCTACGAGCAGTACTTC. Together with reference TRBV11-2 and TRBJ2-7, the CDR3 gives the full variable domain: EAGVAQSPRYKIIEKRQSVAFWCNPISGHATLYWYQQILGQGPKLLIQFQNNGVVDDSQLPKDRFSAERLKGVDSTLKIQPAKLEDSAVYLCASSTLQGFLTTYEQYFGPGTRLTVT.

The chain recombines TRBV2 with TRBJ2-3, with 7 bases fitting TRBD2. V lost 5 bases to trimming and J lost 8 bases; unmatched junction nucleotides: 13. CDR3 length: 15 residues. CDR1 and CDR2 (germline): SNHLY, FYNNEI. The CDR3 bases are TGTGCCAGCAGTCTACTGGGGTTTCCGGGGGGTACGCAGTATTTT. Translation: CASSLLGFPGGTQYF.

The chain recombines TRBV7-2 with TRBJ2-7; TRBD1 matches at 8 bases. This CDR3 is 15 amino acids long. The germline V gene encodes CDR1 SGHTA and CDR2 FQGNSA. V trimming: 5 bases; J trimming: 3 bases; junction bases outside the gene matches: 9. CDR3 nucleotides: TGTGCCAGCAGCCCCCAGACAGGGGAGATCTACGAGCAGTACTTC. It translates to CASSPQTGEIYEQYF.